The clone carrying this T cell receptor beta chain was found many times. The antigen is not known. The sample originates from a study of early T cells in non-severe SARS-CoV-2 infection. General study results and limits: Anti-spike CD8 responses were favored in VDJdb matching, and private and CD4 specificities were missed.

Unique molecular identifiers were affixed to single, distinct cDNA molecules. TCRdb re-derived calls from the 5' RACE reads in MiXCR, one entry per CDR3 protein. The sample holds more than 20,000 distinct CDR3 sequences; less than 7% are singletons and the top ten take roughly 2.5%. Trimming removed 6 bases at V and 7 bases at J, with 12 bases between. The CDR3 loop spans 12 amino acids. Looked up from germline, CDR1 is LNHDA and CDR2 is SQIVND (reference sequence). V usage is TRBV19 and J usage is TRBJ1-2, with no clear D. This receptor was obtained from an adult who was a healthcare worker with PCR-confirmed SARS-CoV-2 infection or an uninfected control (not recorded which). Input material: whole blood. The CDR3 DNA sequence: TGTGCCAGTAGCAACCCAGGAACTGGCTACACCTTC. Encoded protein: CASSNPGTGYTF.